A few counts support the clone carrying this T cell receptor (beta chain). Its antigen is as yet unknown. With V trimmed by 5 bases and J by 3 bases, 4 bases remained unmatched. The germline V gene has CDR1 KGHSH and CDR2 LQKENI. This CDR3 has 14 amino acids. TCRdb reprocessed the 5' RACE reads via MiXCR and lists one record per CDR3 protein. The sample records about 110,000 distinct CDR3 sequences, about 24% being singletons. The data belong to a study of T-cell memory formation after mild COVID-19. The study's findings and limits: Clonal second-wave expansions that peaked on day 37 had unconfirmed SARS-CoV-2 specificity. Among CD4+ contracting clones, most were CM and EM, and CD8+ ones EMRA. Clones contracting across day 15 to 85 had a balanced CD4/CD8 profile; later expanding clones leaned CD4+. In pre-infection memory, a portion of responding clones appeared, which suggested that cross-reactive memory joined.

The V gene is TRBV18, the J gene TRBJ2-4; 7 bases map to TRBD1. This receptor was taken from a man aged 18 to 30 who had mild COVID-19 (a few samples of this study predate the infection). Cell type and time point are not known. The sample taken for sequencing was PBMCs or a T cell subset sorted from them (not recorded which). The CDR3 sequence is CASSVDRDKNIQYF. DNA for the CDR3: TGTGCCAGCTCAGTCGACAGGGACAAAAACATTCAGTACTTC.